The T cell receptor beta chain under discussion was sequenced for a study of shared clonotypes between healthy human individuals. Each replicate PCR on the sorted subsets used 150 to 200 ng DNA (about 30,000 T cell genomes). Data came from immunoSEQ multiplex PCR; TCRdb stores just in-frame clones and leaves some out. The data show about 680,000 clones, with about 91% seen just once and 20% to 25% held by the top ten. Whole-study findings and limits: An expected dependence of interdonor clonotype sharing on sequencing depth was noted. Naive CD4 clonotype sharing across several donors was around 5.5%. Some clonotypes were shared by all four sorted-subset donors, while others were not shared. The non-shared ones had lower generation probabilities than the shared ones.

Regarding this clone: Its antigen is not identified.

CD45RO-negative, CCR7-selected cells formed the naive CD8 fraction, which excluded terminally differentiated effector memory CD45RA+ cells. With 1 base removed from V and 1 base from J, the gap between germline ends came to 10 bases. The CDR3 has 16 amino acids. The V gene's germline CDR1 is SNHLY and CDR2 FYNNEI. Sequencing was done on a sample of naive CD8+ T cells sorted from blood. V and J are TRBV2 and TRBJ2-2; D gene ambiguous. This sequence was found in a man aged 25-45 years in good health. CDR3 sequence (DNA): TGTGCCAGCAGTGAAGGGGGTAGCAGGAACACCGGGGAGCTGTTTTTT. Protein product: CASSEGGSRNTGELFF.